A selection of T cell receptor beta chains follows, all from one sample in a study of blood T cell repertoires in COVID-19. Only in-frame clones appear in the TCRdb table, and some are missing; sequencing was by immunoSEQ multiplex PCR. The sample records 160,000 or so clones, about 83% being singletons. The sequencing input was peripheral blood. These receptors originate from a woman older than 75 with acute or convalescent COVID-19. Both conserved end residues are part of each CDR3. Each record gives: CDR3 length, V gene, D gene, J gene, clone size, CDR3 protein, CDR3 DNA. The D gene is left open where the match is weak. Clone size appears in some rows only: once, few, many, or a class for an expanded clone.

len: 12; v_gene: TRBV30; d_gene: .; j_gene: TRBJ2-1; abundance: .; CDR3aa: CAWSPGSGEQFF; CDR3nt: TGTGCCTGGAGCCCAGGGTCTGGTGAGCAGTTCTTC
len: 15; v_gene: TRBV3-1/TRBV3-2; d_gene: TRBD1; j_gene: TRBJ1-1; abundance: .; CDR3aa: CASSPQDRGNTEAFF; CDR3nt: TGTGCCAGCAGCCCCCAGGACAGGGGGAACACTGAAGCTTTCTTT
len: 14; v_gene: TRBV2; d_gene: .; j_gene: TRBJ1-5; abundance: .; CDR3aa: CASSLQGYNQPQHF; CDR3nt: TGTGCCAGCAGTCTCCAGGGTTACAATCAGCCCCAGCATTTT
len: 13; v_gene: TRBV4-1; d_gene: .; j_gene: TRBJ1-1; abundance: .; CDR3aa: CASSPDRQEEAFF; CDR3nt: TGCGCCAGCAGTCCCGATCGACAGGAAGAAGCTTTCTTT
len: 16; v_gene: TRBV6-5; d_gene: .; j_gene: TRBJ1-6; abundance: .; CDR3aa: CASSYSTGIYNSPLHF; CDR3nt: TGTGCCAGCAGTTACTCCACAGGGATTTATAATTCACCCCTCCACTTT
len: 11; v_gene: TRBV7-2; d_gene: .; j_gene: TRBJ2-7; abundance: few; CDR3aa: CASSSLYEQYF; CDR3nt: TGTGCCAGCAGCTCGCTATACGAGCAGTACTTC
len: 15; v_gene: TRBV27; d_gene: .; j_gene: TRBJ1-5; abundance: .; CDR3aa: CASSKFKGDWQPQHF; CDR3nt: TGTGCCAGCAGCAAATTCAAAGGGGACTGGCAGCCCCAGCATTTT
len: 19; v_gene: TRBV7-2; d_gene: TRBD2; j_gene: TRBJ2-1; abundance: .; CDR3aa: CASSLVPTGGLAGGGEQFF; CDR3nt: TGTGCCAGCAGCTTAGTCCCCACAGGCGGACTAGCGGGGGGCGGTGAGCAGTTCTTC
len: 13; v_gene: TRBV2; d_gene: .; j_gene: TRBJ2-5; abundance: few; CDR3aa: CASSVIGVETQYF; CDR3nt: TGTGCCAGCAGTGTTATAGGGGTAGAGACCCAGTACTTC
len: 15; v_gene: TRBV4-2; d_gene: TRBD1; j_gene: TRBJ1-5; abundance: .; CDR3aa: CASKTGAYSNQPQHF; CDR3nt: TGTGCCAGCAAAACAGGGGCTTATAGCAATCAGCCCCAGCATTTT
len: 17; v_gene: TRBV2; d_gene: .; j_gene: TRBJ1-5; abundance: .; CDR3aa: CASRIDRQAYSNQPQHF; CDR3nt: TGTGCCAGCAGAATAGACAGGCAGGCCTATAGCAATCAGCCCCAGCATTTT
len: 12; v_gene: TRBV28; d_gene: .; j_gene: TRBJ1-2; abundance: .; CDR3aa: CASSLSPDGYTF; CDR3nt: TGTGCCAGCAGTTTATCCCCAGATGGCTACACCTTC
len: 15; v_gene: TRBV12-5; d_gene: TRBD1; j_gene: TRBJ1-5; abundance: .; CDR3aa: CASGLRQGSNQPQHF; CDR3nt: TGTGCTAGTGGTCTGCGACAGGGCAGCAATCAGCCCCAGCATTTT
len: 15; v_gene: TRBV3-1/TRBV3-2; d_gene: TRBD1; j_gene: TRBJ2-5; abundance: .; CDR3aa: CASSQPGTGRETQYF; CDR3nt: TGTGCCAGCAGCCAACCCGGGACAGGGAGAGAGACCCAGTACTTC
len: 15; v_gene: TRBV9; d_gene: TRBD2; j_gene: TRBJ2-7; abundance: .; CDR3aa: CASSAGTSGTFEQYF; CDR3nt: TGTGCCAGCAGCGCCGGGACTAGCGGAACATTCGAGCAGTACTTC
len: 13; v_gene: TRBV12-3/TRBV12-4; d_gene: TRBD1; j_gene: TRBJ1-5; abundance: .; CDR3aa: CASSQGAGQPQHF; CDR3nt: TGTGCCAGCAGCCAGGGGGCAGGACAGCCCCAGCATTTT
len: 14; v_gene: TRBV27; d_gene: .; j_gene: TRBJ2-2; abundance: many; CDR3aa: CASRGLGKGGELFF; CDR3nt: TGTGCCAGCAGGGGGCTGGGGAAAGGCGGGGAGCTGTTTTTT
len: 15; v_gene: TRBV7-2; d_gene: .; j_gene: TRBJ2-7; abundance: .; CDR3aa: CASSVGDIPSYEQYF; CDR3nt: TGTGCCAGCAGCGTTGGGGACATACCCTCCTACGAGCAGTACTTC
len: 12; v_gene: TRBV20-1; d_gene: .; j_gene: TRBJ2-2; abundance: .; CDR3aa: CSASRGLGELFF; CDR3nt: TGCAGTGCTAGTAGAGGCCTCGGGGAGCTGTTTTTT
len: 14; v_gene: TRBV2; d_gene: TRBD1; j_gene: TRBJ1-2; abundance: .; CDR3aa: CASRDREGWYGYTF; CDR3nt: TGTGCCAGCAGGGACAGGGAAGGGTGGTATGGCTACACCTTC
len: 14; v_gene: TRBV7-9; d_gene: .; j_gene: TRBJ1-6; abundance: .; CDR3aa: CASSLGPGPSPLHF; CDR3nt: TGTGCCAGCAGCTTAGGCCCAGGGCCCTCACCCCTCCACTTT
len: 13; v_gene: TRBV5-1; d_gene: .; j_gene: TRBJ2-1; abundance: once; CDR3aa: CASSHGSFNEQFF; CDR3nt: TGCGCCAGCAGCCATGGGAGCTTCAATGAGCAGTTCTTC
len: 15; v_gene: TRBV4-2; d_gene: .; j_gene: TRBJ2-6; abundance: few; CDR3aa: CASSPQGYGANVLTF; CDR3nt: TGTGCCAGCAGCCCACAGGGATATGGGGCCAACGTCCTGACTTTC
len: 12; v_gene: TRBV5-1; d_gene: .; j_gene: TRBJ2-7; abundance: .; CDR3aa: CASSPQGYEQYF; CDR3nt: TGCGCCAGCAGCCCCCAGGGCTACGAGCAGTACTTC
len: 15; v_gene: TRBV18; d_gene: .; j_gene: TRBJ1-6; abundance: .; CDR3aa: CASSFSTGNDSPLHF; CDR3nt: TGTGCCAGCTCTTTTTCGACGGGTAATGATTCACCCCTCCACTTT
len: 17; v_gene: TRBV4-2; d_gene: .; j_gene: TRBJ2-3; abundance: .; CDR3aa: CASSQDIRRRGTDTQYF; CDR3nt: TGTGCCAGCAGCCAAGATATAAGGCGCAGGGGCACAGATACGCAGTATTTT
len: 16; v_gene: TRBV5-1; d_gene: .; j_gene: TRBJ2-2; abundance: few; CDR3aa: CASSFRGDSNTGELFF; CDR3nt: TGCGCCAGCAGCTTCAGGGGAGATTCGAACACCGGGGAGCTGTTTTTT
len: 12; v_gene: TRBV30; d_gene: .; j_gene: TRBJ1-4; abundance: .; CDR3aa: CAWSVLGEKLFF; CDR3nt: TGTGCCTGGAGTGTACTAGGGGAAAAACTGTTTTTT
len: 19; v_gene: TRBV7-9; d_gene: .; j_gene: TRBJ2-7; abundance: .; CDR3aa: CASSLSPPSAGLSSYEQYF; CDR3nt: TGTGCCAGCAGCTTAAGCCCACCTTCGGCAGGCTTAAGCTCCTACGAGCAGTACTTC
len: 15; v_gene: TRBV7-6; d_gene: TRBD2; j_gene: TRBJ2-1; abundance: .; CDR3aa: CASSIRLAGENEQFF; CDR3nt: TGTGCCAGCAGCATCCGACTAGCGGGAGAGAATGAGCAGTTCTTC
len: 16; v_gene: TRBV3-1/TRBV3-2; d_gene: TRBD2; j_gene: TRBJ2-3; abundance: .; CDR3aa: CASSLASGSGTDTQYF; CDR3nt: TGTGCCAGCAGCCTCGCTAGCGGGTCAGGCACAGATACGCAGTATTTT
len: 14; v_gene: TRBV6-1; d_gene: .; j_gene: TRBJ2-7; abundance: .; CDR3aa: CASSEVGPRGEQYF; CDR3nt: TGTGCCAGCAGTGAAGTTGGCCCCAGGGGCGAGCAGTACTTC